Shown below are 11 T cell receptor beta chains from a single sample sequenced in a study of blood T cell repertoires in COVID-19. Sequencing was performed with immunoSEQ multiplex PCR; in TCRdb, only in-frame clones are kept and a portion is missing. The sample has about 200,000 clones, 86% seen once; the top ten hold 0.7% to 0.95%. The sequenced sample consisted of peripheral blood. The receptors derive from a woman in her sixties or seventies with acute or convalescent COVID-19.

This clone was counted a few times. The J gene is TRBJ1-2, the V gene TRBV18; D call uncertain. The CDR3 has 15 residues. V lost 2 bases to trimming and J lost 4 bases, with 14 bases between them. The germline V gene has CDR1 KGHSH and CDR2 LQKENI. Here the CDR3 reads CASSPAGKRIYGYTF. DNA for the CDR3: TGTGCCAGCTCACCAGCGGGGAAGAGGATCTATGGCTACACCTTC.

This clone came up once. The V and J genes are TRBV19 and TRBJ1-2; D remains unclear. CDR3 length: 12 amino acids. Trimming removed 3 bases at V and 4 bases at J, with 6 bases between. Germline assignment: CDR1 LNHDA and CDR2 SQIVND (reference sequence). CDR3 sequence: CASSIFSYGYTF. The CDR3, as DNA: TGTGCCAGTAGTATTTTCAGCTATGGCTACACCTTC.

The V gene is TRBV3-1 (or the pseudogene TRBV3-2), the J gene TRBJ2-7; 7 bases align to TRBD2. V lost 0 bases and J lost 3; bases outside the gene matches: 5. The CDR3 runs to 15 residues. Germline-derived CDR1 and CDR2 are LGHDT and YNNKEL (reference sequence). DNA of the CDR3: TGTGCCAGCAGCCAAGAGGAGACGGGGGGCTACGAGCAGTACTTC. Translating gives CASSQEETGGYEQYF.

This clone occurred a few times. CDR3 residues: CASSYSSATEAFF. In DNA form, the CDR3 reads TGTGCCAGCAGTTACTCGTCAGCGACTGAAGCTTTCTTT. V and J are TRBV6-5 and TRBJ1-1; no clear D. The V end lost 0 bases, the J end lost 5 bases, and 7 bases lay between the germline ends. The germline V gene encodes CDR1 MNHEY and CDR2 SVGAGI. CDR3 size: 13 residues.

This sequence joins TRBV7-2 and TRBJ1-5, with no clear D. There are 14 residues in the CDR3. Between the trimmed V and J ends, which lost 1 base and 3 bases, there was a span of 7 bases. Germline V gene data show CDR1 as SGHTA and CDR2 as FQGNSA. CDR3 nucleotides: TGTGCCAGCAGCTTAGGGGCATACAATCAGCCCCAGCATTTT. This encodes CASSLGAYNQPQHF.

V usage is TRBV6-5 and J usage is TRBJ2-5, with D unresolved. Germline-derived CDR1 and CDR2 are MNHEY and SVGAGI. This CDR3 region has 15 residues. Trimming pared 0 bases from V and 5 bases from J, leaving 13 bases between. The CDR3: CASSYSTYRTETQYF. The DNA for the CDR3 is TGTGCCAGCAGTTACTCGACTTATCGAACGGAGACCCAGTACTTC.

The chain is built from TRBV2 and TRBJ2-2, with TRBD2 identical over 14 bases. Germline CDR1 reads SNHLY; CDR2 reads FYNNEI. The V and J ends lost 6 bases and 7 bases, in that order; junction bases with no gene match: 7. The CDR3 has 16 residues. In DNA form, the CDR3 reads TGTGCCAGCAGGGGGACTAGCGGGAGACGAAGCGGGGAGCTGTTTTTT. This encodes CASRGTSGRRSGELFF.

CDR3 residues: CATSRVLAAGGVTGELFF. CDR3 nucleotide sequence: TGTGCCACCAGCAGAGTCCTAGCAGCGGGGGGCGTCACCGGGGAGCTGTTTTTT. This chain joins TRBV15 and TRBJ2-2; the match to TRBD2 covers 9 bases. Germline assignment: CDR1 LNHNV and CDR2 YYDKDF (reference sequence). Trimming cost V 1 base and J 4 bases; bases outside gene matches: 10. The CDR3 is 18 amino acids.

This clone was seen just once. This chain links TRBV9 with TRBJ1-4; the match to TRBD1 covers 8 bases. J lost 2 bases, V lost 4 bases, and 4 bases had no gene match. The CDR3 covers 15 residues. The V gene's germline CDR1 is SGDLS and CDR2 YYNGEE. CDR3 sequence (DNA): TGTGCCAGCAGCCTTCGACAGGGGACTAATGAAAAACTGTTTTTT. Translating gives CASSLRQGTNEKLFF.

The V call is TRBV6-4, the J call TRBJ1-5; unclear D gene. This CDR3 region has 13 residues. The V and J ends lost 3 bases and 6 bases respectively, with 9 bases between them. Germline CDR1 reads MRHNA; CDR2 reads SNTAGT. The CDR3 protein is CASSDRRGQPQHF. Written as DNA, the CDR3 is TGTGCCAGCAGTGATCGCAGAGGTCAGCCCCAGCATTTT.

This sequence joins TRBV18 and TRBJ2-5; maybe TRBD1 (5 bases). The CDR3 sequence is 14 residues long. With 5 bases removed from V and 4 bases from J, the gap between germline ends came to 14 bases. Germline V gene data show CDR1 as KGHSH and CDR2 as LQKENI. The CDR3 nucleotides read TGTGCCAGCTCATTGGCAGGGCACGGAGAGACCCAGTACTTC. Amino acid sequence: CASSLAGHGETQYF.